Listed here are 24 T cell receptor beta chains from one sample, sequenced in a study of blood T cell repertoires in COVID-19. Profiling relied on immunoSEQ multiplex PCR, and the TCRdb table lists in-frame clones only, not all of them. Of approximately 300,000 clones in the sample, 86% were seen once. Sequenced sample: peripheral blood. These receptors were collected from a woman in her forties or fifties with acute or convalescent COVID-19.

The CDR3 nucleotides are TGTGCCAGCACTGTAGGGGCCTTATCCTACGAGCAGTACTTC. This gives the protein CASTVGALSYEQYF. The V call is TRBV28, the J call TRBJ2-7, with D maybe TRBD1 (5 bases). Trimming took 7 bases from V and 1 from J, leaving 14 bases between them. Germline CDR1 and CDR2: MDHEN and SYDVKM. CDR3 length equals 14 residues.

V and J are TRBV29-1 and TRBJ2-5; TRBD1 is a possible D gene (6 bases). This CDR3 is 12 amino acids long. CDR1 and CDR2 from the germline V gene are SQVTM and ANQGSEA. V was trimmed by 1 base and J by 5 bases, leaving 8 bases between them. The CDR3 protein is CSVEAGAETQYF. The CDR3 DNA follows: TGCAGCGTTGAAGCAGGGGCCGAGACCCAGTACTTC.

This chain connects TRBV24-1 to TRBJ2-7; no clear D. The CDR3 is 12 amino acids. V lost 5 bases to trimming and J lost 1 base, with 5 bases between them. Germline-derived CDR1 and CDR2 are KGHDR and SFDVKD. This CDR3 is CATSGPSYEQYF. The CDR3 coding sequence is TGTGCCACCAGTGGTCCATCCTACGAGCAGTACTTC.

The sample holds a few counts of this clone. CDR3 loop: CASSRTRDGYTF. CDR3 nucleotides: TGTGCCAGCAGCCGAACTCGGGATGGCTACACCTTC. The J gene is TRBJ1-2, the V gene TRBV25-1; D not certain. Germline V lookup: CDR1 MGHDK, CDR2 SYGVNS. Trimming left V 6 bases short and J 6 bases short, with 11 bases between. The CDR3 extends over 12 amino acids.

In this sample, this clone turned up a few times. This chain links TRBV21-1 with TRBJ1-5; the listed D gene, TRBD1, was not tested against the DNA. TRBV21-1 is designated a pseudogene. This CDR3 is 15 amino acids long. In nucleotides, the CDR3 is TGTGCCAGCAGTACTAATGAAAGGGGTGCGCAGCCCCAGCATTTT. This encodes CASSTNERGAQPQHF.

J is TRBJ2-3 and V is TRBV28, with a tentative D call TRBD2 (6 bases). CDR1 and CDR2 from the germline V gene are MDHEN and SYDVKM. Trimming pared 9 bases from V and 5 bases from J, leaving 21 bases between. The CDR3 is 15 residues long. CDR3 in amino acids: CASRAGGAFGDTQYF. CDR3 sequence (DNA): TGTGCCAGTAGAGCGGGTGGGGCATTTGGAGATACGCAGTATTTT.

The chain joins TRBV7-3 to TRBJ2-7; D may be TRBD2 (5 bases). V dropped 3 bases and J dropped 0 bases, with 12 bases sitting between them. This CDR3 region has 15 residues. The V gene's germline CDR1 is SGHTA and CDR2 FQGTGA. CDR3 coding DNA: TGTGCCAGCAGCTTTGGACTGGAGAGCTCCTACGAGCAGTACTTC. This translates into CASSFGLESSYEQYF.

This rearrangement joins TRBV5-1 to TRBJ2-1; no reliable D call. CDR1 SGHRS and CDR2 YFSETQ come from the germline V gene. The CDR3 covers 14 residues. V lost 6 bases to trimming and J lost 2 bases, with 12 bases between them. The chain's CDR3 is CASTSWRTYNEQFF. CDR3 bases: TGCGCCAGCACGAGCTGGAGAACCTACAATGAGCAGTTCTTC.

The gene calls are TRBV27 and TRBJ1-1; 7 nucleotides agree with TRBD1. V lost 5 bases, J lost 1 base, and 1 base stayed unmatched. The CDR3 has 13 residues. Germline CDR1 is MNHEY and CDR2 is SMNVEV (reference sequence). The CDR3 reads CASSRTGNTEAFF. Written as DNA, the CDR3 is TGTGCCAGCAGTCGGACAGGGAACACTGAAGCTTTCTTT.

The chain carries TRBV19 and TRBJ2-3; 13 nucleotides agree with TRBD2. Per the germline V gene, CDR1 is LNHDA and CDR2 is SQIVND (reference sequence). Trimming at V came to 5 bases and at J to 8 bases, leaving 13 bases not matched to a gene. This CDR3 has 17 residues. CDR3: CASSLQLAGGPWGTQYF. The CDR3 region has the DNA TGTGCCAGTAGTTTACAACTAGCGGGAGGGCCGTGGGGTACGCAGTATTTT.

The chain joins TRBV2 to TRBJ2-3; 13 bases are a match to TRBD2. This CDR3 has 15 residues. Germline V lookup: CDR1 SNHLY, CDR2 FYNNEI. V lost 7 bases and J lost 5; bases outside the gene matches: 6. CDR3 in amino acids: CASTATSGRGDTQYF. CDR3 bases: TGTGCCAGCACCGCAACTAGCGGGAGGGGAGATACGCAGTATTTT.

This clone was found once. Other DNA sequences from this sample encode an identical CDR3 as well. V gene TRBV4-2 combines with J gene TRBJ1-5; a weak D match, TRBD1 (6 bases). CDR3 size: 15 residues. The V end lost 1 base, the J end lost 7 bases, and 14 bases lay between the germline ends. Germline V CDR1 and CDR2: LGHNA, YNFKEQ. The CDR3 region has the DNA TGTGCCAGCAGCCAAGTAACAGGGTCTAACCAGCCCCAGCATTTT. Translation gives CASSQVTGSNQPQHF.

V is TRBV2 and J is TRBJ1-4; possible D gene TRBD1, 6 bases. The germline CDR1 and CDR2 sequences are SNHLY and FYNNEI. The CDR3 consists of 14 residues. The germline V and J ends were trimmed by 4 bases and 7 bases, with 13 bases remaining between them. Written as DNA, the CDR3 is TGTGCCAGCAGTGTGCTGGGGGCGGGTGAAAAACTGTTTTTT. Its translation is CASSVLGAGEKLFF. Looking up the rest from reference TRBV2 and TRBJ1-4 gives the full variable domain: EPEVTQTPSHQVTQMGQEVILRCVPISNHLYFYWYRQILGQKVEFLVSFYNNEISEKSEIFDDQFSVERPDGSNFTLKIRSTKLEDSAMYFCASSVLGAGEKLFFGSGTQLSVL.

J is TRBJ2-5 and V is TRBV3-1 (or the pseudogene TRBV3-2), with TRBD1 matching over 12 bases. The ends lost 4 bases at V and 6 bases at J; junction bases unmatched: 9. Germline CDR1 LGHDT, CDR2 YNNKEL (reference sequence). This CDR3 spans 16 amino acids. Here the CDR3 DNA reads TGTGCCAGCAGCCGCGGCCGGGACAGGGGGCGAAAGACCCAGTACTTC. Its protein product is CASSRGRDRGRKTQYF.

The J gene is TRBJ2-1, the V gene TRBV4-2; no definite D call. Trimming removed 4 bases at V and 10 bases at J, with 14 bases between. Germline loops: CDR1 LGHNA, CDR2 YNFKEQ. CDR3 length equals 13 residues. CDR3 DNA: TGTGCCAGCAGCCCCCCGGATGTTAGCGAGCAGTTCTTC. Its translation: CASSPPDVSEQFF.

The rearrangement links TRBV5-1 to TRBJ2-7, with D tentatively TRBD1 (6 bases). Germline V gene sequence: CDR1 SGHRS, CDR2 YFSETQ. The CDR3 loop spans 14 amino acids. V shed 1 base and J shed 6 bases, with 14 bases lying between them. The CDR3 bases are TGCGCCAGCAGCTTGTTGGGGGCGATCTCCGAGCAGTACTTC. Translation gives CASSLLGAISEQYF.

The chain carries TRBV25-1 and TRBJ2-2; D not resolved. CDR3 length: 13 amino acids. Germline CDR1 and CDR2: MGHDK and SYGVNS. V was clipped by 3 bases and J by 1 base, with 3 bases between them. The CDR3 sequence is CASSDQNTGELFF. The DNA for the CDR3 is TGTGCCAGCAGTGACCAGAACACCGGGGAGCTGTTTTTT.

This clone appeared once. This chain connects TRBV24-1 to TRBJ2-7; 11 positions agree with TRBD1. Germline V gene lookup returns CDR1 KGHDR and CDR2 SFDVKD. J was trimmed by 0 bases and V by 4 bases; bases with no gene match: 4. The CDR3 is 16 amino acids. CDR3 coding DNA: TGTGCCACCAGTGACCACGGACAGGGGGCCTCCTACGAGCAGTACTTC. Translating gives CATSDHGQGASYEQYF.

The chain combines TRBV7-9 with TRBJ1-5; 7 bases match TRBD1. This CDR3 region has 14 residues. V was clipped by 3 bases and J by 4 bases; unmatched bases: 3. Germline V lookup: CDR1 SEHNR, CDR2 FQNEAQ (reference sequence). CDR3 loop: CASSLSTGNQPQHF. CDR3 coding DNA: TGTGCCAGCAGCTTGTCGACAGGGAATCAGCCCCAGCATTTT.

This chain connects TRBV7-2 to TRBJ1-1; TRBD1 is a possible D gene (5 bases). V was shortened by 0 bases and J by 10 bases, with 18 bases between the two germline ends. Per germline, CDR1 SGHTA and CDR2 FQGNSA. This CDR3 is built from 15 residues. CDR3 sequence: CASSLALNVQGGAFF. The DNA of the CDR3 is TGTGCCAGCAGCTTAGCTCTAAATGTCCAGGGTGGAGCTTTCTTT.

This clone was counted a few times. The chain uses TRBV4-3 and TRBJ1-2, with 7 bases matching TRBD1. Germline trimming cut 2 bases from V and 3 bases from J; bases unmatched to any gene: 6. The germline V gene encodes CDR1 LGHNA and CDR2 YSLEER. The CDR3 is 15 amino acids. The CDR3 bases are TGCGCCAGCAGCCAAAAATTCCAGGGGGACTATGGCTACACCTTC. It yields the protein CASSQKFQGDYGYTF.

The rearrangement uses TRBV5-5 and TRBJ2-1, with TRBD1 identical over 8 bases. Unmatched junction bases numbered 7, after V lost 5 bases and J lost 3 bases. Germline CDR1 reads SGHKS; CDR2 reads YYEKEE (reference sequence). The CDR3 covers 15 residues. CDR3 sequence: CASSLRQGRYNEQFF. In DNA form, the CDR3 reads TGTGCCAGCAGTCTAAGACAGGGGCGCTACAATGAGCAGTTCTTC.

The CDR3 bases are TGTGCCAGCAGTGAAAAGGGCGGCAGGGGATCGGCAGATACGCAGTATTTT. Its translation is CASSEKGGRGSADTQYF. The rearrangement joins TRBV2 to TRBJ2-3; D possibly corresponds to TRBD1 (6 bases). The germline V gene encodes CDR1 SNHLY and CDR2 FYNNEI. Trimming took 2 bases from V and 4 from J, leaving 19 bases between them. This CDR3 region has 17 residues.

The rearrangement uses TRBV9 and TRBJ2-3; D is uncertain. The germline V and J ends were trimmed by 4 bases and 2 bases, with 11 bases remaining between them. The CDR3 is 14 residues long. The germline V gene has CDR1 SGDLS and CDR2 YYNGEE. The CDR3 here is CASSRDLNTDTQYF. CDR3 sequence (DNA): TGTGCCAGCAGCCGAGATTTAAACACAGATACGCAGTATTTT.